A selection of T cell receptor beta chains follows, all from one sample in a study of breast tumors, draining lymph nodes, adjacent tissues. TCRdb passed the multiplex PCR reads through MiXCR, listing each CDR3 protein once. There are 20,000 to 30,000 distinct CDR3 sequences in the sample; less than 25% occur only once, and around an eighth lies in the top ten. Sequences were obtained from breast tumor tissue. All receptors derive from a female donor with breast cancer. Some clones in this sample may be carry-over from other donors' samples. CDR3s include the opening cysteine and the closing phenylalanine or tryptophan. A D gene is named only where the DNA matches it firmly. A clone size is listed for some rows: how often the clone was seen (once, few, many), or a class if it is expanded.

cdr3_length	d_call	clone_size	v_call	j_call	cdr3_nt	cdr3_aa
15	NA	many	TRBV28	TRBJ2-3	TGTGCCAGCAGTTTCGGCGACGGAGGCACAGATACGCAGTATTTT	CASSFGDGGTDTQYF
17	TRBD1	NA	TRBV6-1	TRBJ1-5	TGTGCCAGCAGTGAATCCTCCGGGACAGGGGCCAATCAGCCCCAGCATTTT	CASSESSGTGANQPQHF
17	TRBD2	NA	TRBV3-1	TRBJ2-3	TGTGCCAGCAGCCAAGCGGGACTAGCGGGGGACACAGATACGCAGTATTTT	CASSQAGLAGDTDTQYF
18	TRBD2	many	TRBV7-6	TRBJ2-3	TGTGCCAGCAGCACAGACGCCGATCTAGCGGGAGTCACAGATACGCAGTATTTT	CASSTDADLAGVTDTQYF
16	NA	many	TRBV9	TRBJ2-2	TGTGCCAGCACCCTCGGTAGAGGGTATGCCGGCGGGGAGCTGTTTTTT	CASTLGRGYAGGELFF
16	TRBD2	NA	TRBV2	TRBJ2-5	TGCGCCAGCAGCCTCCCCGCTAGCGGGAGAGGGGAGACCCAGTACTTC	CASSLPASGRGETQYF
14	NA	many	TRBV28	TRBJ2-7	TGTGCCAGCAGCTCGGGACGGAGCTCCTACGAGCAGTACTTC	CASSSGRSSYEQYF
14	NA	medium-sized	TRBV5-5	TRBJ2-7	TGTGCCAGCAGCTTGTTACGGCCTCCCGTCGAGCAGTACTTC	CASSLLRPPVEQYF
14	NA	many	TRBV7-8	TRBJ2-1	TGTGCCAGCAGCCAGAGGAGCTCCTACAATGAGCAGTTCTTC	CASSQRSSYNEQFF
17	TRBD2	NA	TRBV4-2	TRBJ2-2	TGTGCCAGCAGCCAAGGCACTAGCGGGAGACCCACCGGGGAGCTGTTTTTT	CASSQGTSGRPTGELFF
16	TRBD2	many	TRBV20-1	TRBJ2-3	TGCAGTGCTAGAGACACCTTTGTGGGGGGGGTAGATACGCAGTATTTT	CSARDTFVGGVDTQYF
12	NA	NA	TRBV7-2	TRBJ2-7	TGTGCCAGCAGCCCCGACAGATACGAGCAGTACTTC	CASSPDRYEQYF
15	NA	many	TRBV7-9	TRBJ1-2	TGTGCCAGCAGCCCTGCGAGGGGCGGGAAACATGGCTACACCTTC	CASSPARGGKHGYTF